A single sample gave rise to the 17 T cell receptor beta chains below, sequenced in a study of control samples from healthy donors and cancer patients. The protocol was immunoSEQ multiplex PCR, while the TCRdb copy is restricted to in-frame clones and leaves out a portion. The table has about 110,000 clones, around 89% seen once; the top ten hold 17%. What was sequenced was blood. These receptor sequences come from a woman between 45 and 60 years old in good health.

The chain recombines TRBV11-2 with TRBJ2-5; 8 bases match TRBD2. Trimming took 2 bases from V and 1 from J; bases not matched to a gene: 6. The CDR3 is 16 residues long. Germline V gene sequence: CDR1 SGHAT, CDR2 FQNNGV. The CDR3 is CASSLQAGARQETQYF. CDR3 bases: TGTGCCAGCAGCTTACAAGCGGGGGCCCGCCAAGAGACCCAGTACTTC. The full variable domain, completed using reference TRBV11-2 and TRBJ2-5, is EAGVAQSPRYKIIEKRQSVAFWCNPISGHATLYWYQQILGQGPKLLIQFQNNGVVDDSQLPKDRFSAERLKGVDSTLKIQPAKLEDSAVYLCASSLQAGARQETQYFGPGTRLLVL.

The chain joins TRBV4-1 to TRBJ2-7, with TRBD2 matching over 7 bases. CDR3 length: 16 residues. CDR1 and CDR2 (germline): MGHRA, YSYEKL. V trimming: 3 bases; J trimming: 0 bases; junction bases outside the gene matches: 8. In DNA form, the CDR3 reads TGCGCCAGCAGCCAGGTCGGGACTACATTCTCCTACGAGCAGTACTTC. Translation: CASSQVGTTFSYEQYF.

The chain uses TRBV6-4 and TRBJ1-2; 7 nucleotides align to TRBD1. The CDR3 runs to 14 residues. The germline gives CDR1 MRHNA, CDR2 SNTAGT. The junction had 11 bases not matched to a gene; V was cut back by 4 bases and J by 9 bases. CDR3 sequence reads: CASSVDRSGVRYTF. The CDR3 DNA follows: TGTGCCAGCAGTGTGGACAGGTCAGGGGTTCGCTACACCTTC.

This chain joins TRBV18 and TRBJ1-2, with no clear D. The CDR3 sequence is 18 residues long. Per the germline V gene, CDR1 is KGHSH and CDR2 is LQKENI. Trimming removed 5 bases at V and 0 bases at J, with 22 bases between. The CDR3 DNA reads as TGTGCCAGCTCAAGTGCGTCGAGTGCACAGCAGACTAACTATGGCTACACCTTC. It is translated as CASSSASSAQQTNYGYTF.

V usage is TRBV4-2 and J usage is TRBJ1-2; perhaps TRBD1 as D (5 bases). Germline CDR1 is LGHNA and CDR2 is YNFKEQ. CDR3 length: 14 residues. V was clipped by 4 bases and J by 7 bases, with 16 bases between them. This CDR3 is CASSLGDGVGGYTF. The CDR3 nucleotides are TGTGCCAGCAGCCTGGGGGATGGGGTTGGTGGCTACACCTTC.

On this clone: The limits of the CDR3 on the DNA are not certain, so only TCRdb's listed CDR3 is given. The chain joins TRBV21-1 to TRBJ2-5. TRBV21-1 is listed as a pseudogene. The CDR3 spans 17 amino acids, including both terminal residues. The CDR3 sequence: CASSKVGVGTWEETQYF.

The chain joins TRBV19 to TRBJ2-1; 11 bases line up with TRBD2. Germline CDR1 is LNHDA and CDR2 is SQIVND (reference sequence). The CDR3 covers 15 residues. V was clipped by 6 bases and J by 7 bases; unmatched bases: 8. CDR3 coding DNA: TGTGCCAGTAGAAGAACTAGCGGGGGATTTAATGAGCAGTTCTTC. Protein: CASRRTSGGFNEQFF.

In DNA, the CDR3 is TGTGCCAGCAGCGTAGAAGGACAGGGGAACACTGAAGCTTTCTTT. Translated: CASSVEGQGNTEAFF. The chain is built from TRBV9 and TRBJ1-1, with TRBD1 matching over 8 bases. The trim removed 0 bases at V and 1 base at J, leaving 2 bases unmatched. Germline V gives CDR1 SGDLS, CDR2 YYNGEE. This CDR3 contains 15 residues.

J is TRBJ2-7 and V is TRBV6-1; 14 nucleotides agree with TRBD2. With 4 bases clipped from V and 4 bases from J, the junction kept 6 bases outside the gene matches. The CDR3 sequence is 16 residues long. Per germline, CDR1 MNHNS and CDR2 SASEGT. CDR3 in amino acids: CASSGGTSGSRYEQYV. The CDR3 DNA is TGTGCCAGCAGTGGGGGGACTAGCGGGAGTAGGTACGAGCAGTACGTC.

The chain couples TRBV5-1 to TRBJ1-1; TRBD1 agrees at 7 bases. The ends lost 2 bases at V and 5 bases at J; junction bases unmatched: 6. The CDR3 spans 14 residues. CDR1 and CDR2 (germline): SGHRS, YFSETQ. CDR3 protein: CASSLTQGVTEAFF. The DNA of the CDR3 is TGCGCCAGCAGCTTAACTCAGGGGGTTACTGAAGCTTTCTTT.

CDR3 sequence: CAWGSTGGPPQHF. The CDR3 nucleotides are TGTGCCTGGGGCTCGACAGGGGGACCGCCCCAGCATTTT. The rearrangement uses TRBV30 and TRBJ1-5; 9 bases agree with TRBD1. In germline, CDR1 is GTSNPN, CDR2 SVGIG (reference sequence). The CDR3 runs 13 residues. After removal of 5 bases from V and 9 bases from J, the junction contained 8 bases not matched to a gene.

The rearrangement joins TRBV7-2 to TRBJ2-5; D gene uncertain. V lost 5 bases and J 1 base, leaving 11 bases between the germline ends. Germline CDR1 reads SGHTA; CDR2 reads FQGNSA. The CDR3 has 14 amino acids. The CDR3 loop reads CASSLLGIQETQYF. Here the CDR3 DNA reads TGTGCCAGCAGCCTCCTAGGAATCCAAGAGACCCAGTACTTC.

The chain has TRBV2 and TRBJ2-5; the D gene could be TRBD1 or TRBD2 (5 bases each). CDR1 is SNHLY and CDR2 is FYNNEI in the germline V gene. Trimming left V 3 bases short and J 2 bases short, with 10 bases between. This CDR3 has 14 residues. CDR3: CASSDSGAQETQYF. In nucleotides, the CDR3 is TGTGCCAGCAGTGATTCCGGGGCTCAAGAGACCCAGTACTTC.

This chain uses TRBV29-1 with TRBJ2-6, with D uncertain. The CDR3 loop spans 15 amino acids. The germline V gene encodes CDR1 SQVTM and CDR2 ANQGSEA. The V gene lost 2 bases and the J gene lost 1 base, with 9 bases spanning the gap. CDR3 DNA sequence: TGCAGCGTTGAATTAGTGAGGTCTGGGGCCAACGTCCTGACTTTC. Encoded protein: CSVELVRSGANVLTF. Drawing the rest from reference TRBV29-1 and TRBJ2-6, the complete variable domain is SAVISQKPSRDICQRGTSLTIQCQVDSQVTMMFWYRQQPGQSLTLIATANQGSEATYESGFVIDKFPISRPNLTFSTLTVSNMSPEDSSIYLCSVELVRSGANVLTFGAGSRLTVL.

The J gene is TRBJ2-5, the V gene TRBV7-7; 9 positions agree with TRBD2. CDR3 size: 16 residues. With 7 bases clipped from V and 1 base from J, the junction kept 10 bases outside the gene matches. Germline CDR1 SSHAT, CDR2 FNYEAQ (reference sequence). The CDR3 loop reads CASTYLETSGQETQYF. Here the CDR3 DNA reads TGTGCCAGCACCTACCTCGAGACTAGCGGCCAAGAGACCCAGTACTTC.

The rearrangement uses TRBV6-5 and TRBJ1-1; D is undetermined. Germline V lookup: CDR1 MNHEY, CDR2 SVGAGI. Between the trimmed V and J ends, which lost 0 bases and 9 bases, there was a span of 11 bases. CDR3 length: 13 amino acids. The CDR3 coding sequence is TGTGCCAGCAGTTACTCGAAAGGTTACAAAGCTTTCTTT. Amino acids: CASSYSKGYKAFF.

The chain is built from TRBV3-1 (or the pseudogene TRBV3-2) and TRBJ1-2; D not certain. This CDR3 region has 11 residues. Trimming removed 6 bases at V and 8 bases at J, with 10 bases between. CDR1 is LGHDT, CDR2 YNNKEL, per germline (reference sequence). CDR3 region: CASRRGSGYTF. CDR3 nucleotide sequence: TGTGCCAGCAGACGGGGTTCAGGCTACACCTTC.